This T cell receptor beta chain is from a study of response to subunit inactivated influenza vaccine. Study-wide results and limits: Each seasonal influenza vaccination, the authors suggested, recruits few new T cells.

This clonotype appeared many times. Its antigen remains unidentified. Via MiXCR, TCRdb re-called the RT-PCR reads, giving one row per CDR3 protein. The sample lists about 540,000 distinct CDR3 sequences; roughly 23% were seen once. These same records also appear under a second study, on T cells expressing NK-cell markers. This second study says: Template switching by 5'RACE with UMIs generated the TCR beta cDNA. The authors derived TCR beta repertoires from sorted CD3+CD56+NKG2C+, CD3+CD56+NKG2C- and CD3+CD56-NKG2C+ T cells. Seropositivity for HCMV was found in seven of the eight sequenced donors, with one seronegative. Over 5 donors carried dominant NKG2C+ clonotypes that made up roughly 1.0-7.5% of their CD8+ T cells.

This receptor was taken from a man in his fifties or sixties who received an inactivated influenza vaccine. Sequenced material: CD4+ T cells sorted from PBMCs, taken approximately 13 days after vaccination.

CDR3 bases: TGTGCCAGCAGTTTTGGAAACACCATATATTTT. Protein product: CASSFGNTIYF. The genes are TRBV28 and TRBJ1-3; no definite D call. V lost 3 bases and J 3 bases, leaving 0 bases between the germline ends. This CDR3 has 11 residues. CDR1 MDHEN and CDR2 SYDVKM come from the germline V gene.